The source of this T cell receptor beta chain is a study of T cell clonotyping in hematopoietic cell transplantation. This sample's time point: recipient sample about 28 days before transplant, after cytoreduction. General study points: At the given depth, recipient repertoires were over 97% de novo clonotypes.

This clone was seen only a few times. Its antigen is unknown. Sequencing used immunoSEQ multiplex PCR; TCRdb keeps in-frame clones, though not all of them. The table lists around 10,000 clones, 92% of them singletons, with roughly an eighth in the top ten. This CDR3 comprises 13 residues. Trimming took 6 bases from V and 4 from J, leaving 10 bases between them. Germline loops: CDR1 SGHVS, CDR2 FQNEAQ. This sequence originates from a woman between 35 and 50 years old with acute myeloid leukemia. Some clones in this sample may be carry-over from other donors' samples. The source material was peripheral blood mononuclear cells, sampled before stem cell transplant. J is TRBJ1-3 and V is TRBV7-8; D remains unclear. In DNA, the CDR3 is TGTGCCAGCAGGGCCGGCTCCGGAAACACCATATATTTT. Amino acid sequence: CASRAGSGNTIYF.